Listed below are T cell receptor beta chains from one sample, sequenced in a study of Graves' ophthalmopathy and Graves' hyperthyroidism. TCRdb redid the calling of the multiplex PCR reads with MiXCR, one entry per CDR3 protein. The table records approximately 500,000 distinct CDR3 sequences, over 13% of them present only once. Sequenced material: blood. All receptors derive from a woman younger than 45 with Graves' ophthalmopathy. Both conserved end residues are part of each CDR3. D genes are given only for firm matches. Rows may omit the clone size; those that give it use once, few, many or a size class.

TRBV6-5	TRBJ2-7	TRBD1	many	TGTGCCAGCAGTTACTCGACTGGACAGGACTACGAGCAGTACTTC	CASSYSTGQDYEQYF
TRBV20-1	TRBJ2-7	-	many	TGCAGTGCCACCCTGCCAGGGGGGCTAGTGGACGAGCAGTACTTC	CSATLPGGLVDEQYF
TRBV4-1	TRBJ2-5	-	many	TGCGCCAGCAGCCAACCCCAAGAGACCCAGTACTTC	CASSQPQETQYF
TRBV28	TRBJ2-5	-	many	TGTGCCAGCAGTTTACCCTCCGGGGGAAAAGAGACCCAGTACTTC	CASSLPSGGKETQYF
TRBV24-1	TRBJ2-4	TRBD1	many	TGTGCCACCAAAAGGACAGGGGATTTGGGGGCCAAAAACATTCAGTACTTC	CATKRTGDLGAKNIQYF
TRBV6-1	TRBJ2-5	-	many	TGTGCCAGCAGTGAAGAGAACAAAGAGACCCAGTACTTC	CASSEENKETQYF
TRBV12-3/TRBV12-4	TRBJ2-7	-	-	TGTGCCAGCAGTTATAGCGGCGCCACCTACGAGCAGTACTTC	CASSYSGATYEQYF
TRBV14	TRBJ1-1	-	many	TGTGCCAGCACCCCAGAACAGTGGGCCATAACCCTGAACACTGAAGCTTTCTTT	CASTPEQWAITLNTEAFF
TRBV6-1	TRBJ1-3	-	many	TGTGCCAGCAGTGACAGTGGCGGAAACACCATATATTTT	CASSDSGGNTIYF
TRBV29-1	TRBJ2-4	TRBD1	few	TGCAGCGTTACCCGGGACAGGGGGAAAAACATTCAGTACTTC	CSVTRDRGKNIQYF
TRBV5-1	TRBJ1-2	TRBD1	many	TGCGCCAGCAGCTTGGAGACAGGGAATGGCTACACCTTC	CASSLETGNGYTF
TRBV6-2/TRBV6-3	TRBJ2-5	-	-	TGTGCCAGCAGTTACCCGTGGGACGAAGCGACCGAGACCCAGTACTTC	CASSYPWDEATETQYF
TRBV11-2	TRBJ2-5	TRBD1	many	TGTGCCAGCAGCTTAGACGGGACAGGGGAGGAGGGAGAGACCCAGTACTTC	CASSLDGTGEEGETQYF
TRBV27	TRBJ2-5	-	many	TGTGCCAGCAGTACGAATCACGCAATCCACGGGACACCCCAAGAGACCCAGTACTTC	CASSTNHAIHGTPQETQYF
TRBV9	TRBJ1-5	-	-	TGTGCCAGCAGCGTTCCCCCTAGCTTGACGCATCAGCCCCAGCATTTT	CASSVPPSLTHQPQHF
TRBV28	TRBJ2-5	-	many	TGTGCCTGCAGGGGTCAAGAGACCCAGTACTTC	CACRGQETQYF
TRBV27	TRBJ1-5	-	many	TGTGCCAGCAGTTTAGTGGGGGGAGCTCAGCCCCAGCATTTT	CASSLVGGAQPQHF
TRBV7-2	TRBJ2-7	-	few	TGTGCCAGCAGGCAACAGGTTTGGTACGAGCAGTACTTC	CASRQQVWYEQYF
TRBV28	TRBJ2-7	-	few	TGTGCCAGCAGTCCCGTACATAGATCCAACTACGAGCAGTACTTC	CASSPVHRSNYEQYF
TRBV6-1	TRBJ1-6	-	many	TGTGCCAGCACCGACGGGGGTTCACCCCTCCACTTT	CASTDGGSPLHF
TRBV7-4	TRBJ2-7	-	many	TGTGCCAGCTTTGGAGGGGGTTTGGATAGAACCTACGAGCAGTACTTC	CASFGGGLDRTYEQYF
TRBV20-1	TRBJ2-2	TRBD2	-	TGCAGTGCTAGAGACCCTCGGGAGGACACCGGGGAGCTGTTTTTT	CSARDPREDTGELFF
TRBV7-8	TRBJ2-7	-	many	TGTGCCAGCAGCTTAGTAGGAGTAGCGAGGGGCGAGCAGTACTTC	CASSLVGVARGEQYF
TRBV28	TRBJ1-2	TRBD1	many	TGTGCCAGCACCTATGCGGGACAGGGAATTGGCTACACCTTC	CASTYAGQGIGYTF
TRBV12-3/TRBV12-4	TRBJ1-5	-	few	TGTGCCAGCAGTTTCCGGGACAACAGGGTTCAGCCCCAGCATTTT	CASSFRDNRVQPQHF
TRBV5-6	TRBJ2-2	-	few	TGTGCCAGCAGCCTCAACATCGGGGAGCTGTGTTTT	CASSLNIGELCF
TRBV5-1	TRBJ2-4	TRBD2	many	TGCGCCAGCAGCTTGGACTCTAGCGGGAGTGCCAAAAACATTCAGTACTTC	CASSLDSSGSAKNIQYF
TRBV30	TRBJ1-1	TRBD1	many	TGTGCCTGGAGTGGGACAGGGGGCACTGAAGCTTTCTTT	CAWSGTGGTEAFF
TRBV6-1	TRBJ1-1	TRBD1	many	TGTGCCAGCAGACCTTACAGGGGTGAAGCTTTCTTT	CASRPYRGEAFF
TRBV12-3/TRBV12-4	TRBJ2-5	-	many	TGTGCCAGCAGTTATCGACCTTTTTACGAGACCCAGTACTTC	CASSYRPFYETQYF
TRBV30	TRBJ1-2	-	many	TGTGCCTGGAGCGAAGGACTTTGGAGGGGCGATGGCTACACCTTC	CAWSEGLWRGDGYTF
TRBV4-1	TRBJ1-2	-	-	TGCGCCAGCAGCCAAGAGAGGGTAATGACAGCTCGGTGGGGTGGCTACACCTTC	CASSQERVMTARWGGYTF
TRBV6-5	TRBJ2-5	-	many	TGTGCCAGCAGTACCCGACAGGGAGGGACCCAGTACTTC	CASSTRQGGTQYF
TRBV12-3/TRBV12-4	TRBJ2-7	-	many	TGTGCCAGCAGTTTAAATCCCCTAGTCCAGCACGAGCAGTACTTC	CASSLNPLVQHEQYF
TRBV6-5	TRBJ1-1	-	many	TGTGCCAGCAGTTACTCGCCAGGGCGAACTGAAGCTTTCTTT	CASSYSPGRTEAFF
TRBV7-3	TRBJ2-5	-	many	TGTGCCAGCAGCGCATACGGGGGCCAAGAGACCCAGTACTTC	CASSAYGGQETQYF
TRBV24-1	TRBJ2-7	-	-	TGTGCCACCCAAGTAGGCGTTGGGGAGCAGTACTTC	CATQVGVGEQYF
TRBV27	TRBJ2-7	-	-	TGTGCCAGCAGCTCCGTCCTGGGCGAGCAGTACTTC	CASSSVLGEQYF
TRBV12-3/TRBV12-4	TRBJ1-1	-	-	TGTGCCAGCCTGCCAGGCAGGAGGGTAAACACTGAAGCTTTCTTT	CASLPGRRVNTEAFF
TRBV30	TRBJ1-6	-	-	TGTGCCTGGAGGTATGGGATTGATTCACCCCTCCACTTT	CAWRYGIDSPLHF
TRBV12-3/TRBV12-4	TRBJ1-1	-	many	TGTGCCAGCAGGACCATGGGAGGGGGCACTGAAGCTTTCTTT	CASRTMGGGTEAFF
TRBV27	TRBJ1-2	TRBD1	many	TGTGCCAGCAGTCTTACCGGGACAGGGGCCTATGGCTACACCTTC	CASSLTGTGAYGYTF
TRBV18	TRBJ2-2	TRBD1	-	TGTGCCAGCTCACCACTGAGACAGGGGCGTCTGGGCACCGGGGAGCTGTTTTTT	CASSPLRQGRLGTGELFF